This TCR beta chain emerged from a study of a mutant IDH1 vaccine in newly diagnosed glioma. Study in general: The earlier regimen, radiotherapy, temozolomide, or both, was most often both.

The time point was: week 47, end of study. Each vaccine dose was 300 ug of mutant IDH1 20-mer peptide, with topical imiquimod. TCRdb's table, derived via immunoSEQ multiplex PCR, lists solely in-frame clones and lacks some. Among tens of thousands of clones listed, about 80% were seen once. This clone was detected only once. The target antigen is unknown. Study observations and caveats: Detectable vaccine-induced immune responses arose in around 93% of patients. Pseudoprogression apparently tracked independently of changes in top peripheral T cell clonotypes.

The CDR3 spans 15 residues. Germline V gene lookup returns CDR1 SGHTA and CDR2 FQGNSA. J was trimmed by 5 bases and V by 1 base; bases with no gene match: 7. The TCR comes from a man in his forties or fifties with glioma. This chain connects TRBV7-2 to TRBJ1-1; TRBD1 matches 7 bases. Sample: PBMCs, taken from a glioma patient whose treatment included an IDH1 peptide vaccine. The CDR3 region has the DNA TGTGCCAGCAGCTTAGATGAAACAGGGGCGACTGAAGCTTTCTTT. This sequence encodes CASSLDETGATEAFF. Based on the CDR3 plus reference TRBV7-2 and TRBJ1-1, the full variable domain is GAGVSQSPSNKVTEKGKDVELRCDPISGHTALYWYRQSLGQGLEFLIYFQGNSAPDKSGLPSDRFSAERTGGSVSTLTIQRTQQEDSAVYLCASSLDETGATEAFFGQGTRLTVV.